This TCR beta chain is from a study of T cells after posttransplantation cyclophosphamide (dated by TCRdb to the mid-2010s). Describing the broader study: Using TRB sequencing, the study followed how the T cell repertoire reconstituted after myeloablative bone marrow transplantation in which posttransplantation cyclophosphamide served as GVHD prophylaxis. Samples from approximately 40 PTCy-treated patients and 16 related bone marrow donors of those patients were subjected to antigen receptor sequencing. Blood from every one of the roughly 35 PTCy patients who had 1-year posttransplant specimens underwent TRB sequencing. TRB sequencing was also done on up to roughly 3 additional blood samples from 2 to 5.2 years after transplant in 3 patients, and on pretransplant blood from a handful of patients. Because TRA and TRB clonality were tightly correlated in 9 samples, subsequent TCR analyses were focused on TRB only. Public TRB sequences were queried against a database of over 3,600 sequences associated with responses to pathogens, tumor antigens, self-antigens and alloantigens. The investigation overall reported the following: Donor-recipient similarity was low at 1-2 months but rose over the first year, and later blood repertoires were often dominated by donor CD8+ memory clones. Across 45 or so patients, TRB clonality was highly associated with recipient CMV seropositivity and CMV reactivation, and PTCy diversity was similar to diversity in CNI/methotrexate controls. The TRB repertoires of T cells infiltrating skin or the GI tract showed only limited overlap with the TRB repertoires found in blood.

Genomic DNA was used for TRB sequencing, which was performed with the immunoSEQ assay at survey resolution or with the hsTCRB kit. The original methods were these. Initial read processing used immunoSEQ software, and repertoire analyses used the LymphoSeq R package. For each TRB dataset, clonality was calculated as 1 minus normalized Shannon entropy, and the Gini coefficient was computed as well. To infer phenotypes in unsorted samples, TRB sequences from sorted subsets of the recipient or donor were mapped onto the unsorted samples of the same recipient. Here the immuneACCESS table is served through TCRdb, limited to in-frame sequences with V and J called. Missing clones are a known gap in these copies; in checked studies unresolved V genes cover under half, and the rest lacks a known reason. The DNA was the basis for D and trimming; V, J and clone size are from that table. This sample comprises around 4,400 clones, around 79% of them detected only once. The ten top clones hold less than 45% of the sample.

This clone was observed once. Its antigen is still unknown. No much larger clonotype is one base removed from it; base qualities were not supplied. The meaning of the sample's treatment or condition label: high-dose cyclophosphamide on days +3 and +4 as single-agent GVHD prophylaxis. Patients in the PTCy group got busulfan and fludarabine conditioning, a marrow graft from a related or unrelated donor, and cyclophosphamide on days +3 and +4. The PTCy-treated patients were drawn from a prospective, multi-institutional clinical trial. Peripheral blood and bone marrow mononuclear cells were isolated by Ficoll-Hypaque density centrifugation and were cryopreserved. There are 13 amino acids in the CDR3, from cysteine to phenylalanine inclusive. The CDR3 DNA has 39 bases and is translated from base 1. V is shortened by 3 bases, J by 12 bases, and the region joining them spans 16 bases. Looking up the germline V gene yields CDR1 SGDLS and CDR2 YYNGEE.

This receptor chain uses TRBV9 and TRBJ2-1; TRBD2 is perhaps the D gene, given 7 matching bases. The material was PBMCs, obtained 29 days after a stem cell transplant with posttransplant cyclophosphamide. The clonotype originates from a male patient aged 50 to 60 who received an allogeneic stem cell transplant from an unrelated donor, was CMV-positive, and had acute GVHD only. Post transplant, some T cells may arise from the graft donor. The DNA sequence reads TGTGCCAGCAGCGAGGAGGGGGGGGGCCGGCAGTTCTTC. Its protein reads: CASSEEGGGRQFF.